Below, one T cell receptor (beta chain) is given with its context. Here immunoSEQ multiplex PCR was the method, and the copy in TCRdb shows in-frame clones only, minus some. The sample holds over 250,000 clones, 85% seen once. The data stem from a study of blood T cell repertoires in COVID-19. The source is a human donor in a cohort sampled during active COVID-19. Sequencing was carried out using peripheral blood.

The CDR3 DNA sequence: TGCGCCAGCAGCTTACCGACAGGGGTCACAACTAATGAAAAACTGTTTTTT. It translates to CASSLPTGVTTNEKLFF. The rearrangement uses TRBV5-1 and TRBJ1-4; 8 bases are a match to TRBD1. CDR3 size: 17 residues. Germline loops: CDR1 SGHRS, CDR2 YFSETQ. The trim removed 2 bases at V and 0 bases at J, leaving 6 bases unmatched.